This T cell receptor beta chain was identified in a study of blood T cell repertoires in COVID-19. Study background: Samples came from the United States, Italy and Spain, spanning acute and convalescent COVID-19. Nucleic acid was either cDNA or gDNA, and it came from T cells, B-cell-depleted T cells, or PBMCs.

Original processing methods: Estimates of nucleated cell counts were drawn from the amplification of reference gene primers. Sequenced by immunoSEQ multiplex PCR; TCRdb stores in-frame clones only, minus some. V and J calls and clone size are those listed in that table; D and trimming were worked out from the DNA. The table includes some 80,000 clones, around 74% detected once. The sequenced material came from peripheral blood. This clonotype was obtained from a woman aged 80 or over with active or convalescent COVID-19.

This chain's CDR3 is CASSLGDRAINSYNEQFF. Written as DNA, the CDR3 is TGTGCCAGCAGCTTAGGGGACAGGGCTATTAACTCCTACAATGAGCAGTTCTTC. The V call is TRBV7-6, the J call TRBJ2-1, with 9 bases identical to TRBD1. The CDR3 is 18 residues long. Per the germline V gene, CDR1 is SGHVS and CDR2 is FNYEAQ. V was clipped by 1 base and J by 0 bases; unmatched bases: 7.